The following is a TCR beta chain sequence with its context. This clone was seen a single time. Its antigen has not been determined. The record has no base qualities; no much larger clone is one base away. The data stem from a study of T cell responses to AZD1222 COVID-19 vaccine (dated by TCRdb to the early 2020s). In the study overall: A total of roughly 240 trial participants underwent TCR sequencing, of whom about 210 received two doses of AZD1222 and about 26 received two doses of the MenACWY control vaccine. Trial participants were enrolled by age into 18-55, 56-69 and 70-plus year subgroups, with roughly 160, 29 and 62 TCR-sequenced participants respectively. The paper's findings and limits, for the study overall: Spike-specific TCR breadth and depth rose significantly after two AZD1222 doses compared with day 0 and with MenACWY recipients. Conclusions about previously exposed vaccinees are limited because only six or seven AZD1222 recipients were SARS-CoV-2 seropositive at baseline. CD4 TCRs associated with the vaccine covered the entire spike protein, and the dominant responses were in regions 160-218 and 743-854. No day 14 peak-response samples were available, so repertoires were characterized only after the peak T cell response. Participants were mostly white British, with more females than males. The authors suggested clonal diversity may have been underestimated. In the small 56-69-year group, the increase in depth fell short of significance, most likely because of low power. Reportedly, close to half of the unique spike-specific TCRs recognized epitopes lying outside the regions that are mutated in the B.1.351 and B.1.1.7 variants.

Interpreted using the paper, the time point label stands for: about 28 days (+/-7) after the second vaccine dose. Because spike-specific TCR depth and breadth did not differ between the two schedules, AZD1222 recipients who got a second dose at roughly 4 weeks were pooled with those who got a second dose at roughly 12 weeks. Vaccinee samples came from UK trials COV001 and COV002, including a single-blind randomized controlled phase 2/3 trial of AZD1222 (ChAdOx1 nCoV-19) in healthy adults. Trial participant PBMC samples were collected at day 0 and day 28 after the second dose for TCRbeta chain sequencing. The CDR3 regions of human TCRbeta chains were analyzed by immunosequencing. Per the source publication's procedure: TCRs in the repertoires were compared against a reference library of SARS-CoV-2-specific TCRs that had been generated with the MIRA antigen-specificity platform. Breadth meant the fraction of unique TCRs that were SARS-CoV-2-associated, whereas depth meant the fraction of total T cells that were SARS-CoV-2-associated. Each spike-specific TCR was assigned to its reactive spike region and to a CD4 or CD8 class using the MIRA data. Log10-transformed breadth and depth values were compared by one-way ANOVA with Sidak's multiple comparisons tests. Drawn from immuneACCESS, this table holds only the in-frame rearrangements with V and J called that TCRdb kept. Clones are partly lost; checked studies trace under half to an unresolved V gene and leave the rest unexplained. From that table come the V and J calls and clone size; the DNA was used to work out D and trimming. This sample holds about 150,000 clones; more than 75% were observed only once. Jointly, the top ten make up 8% to 10% of the sample.

The CDR3 goes from the cysteine to the phenylalanine over 13 residues. Only the CDR3 region is kept as DNA, spanning 39 bases read in frame from base 1. CDR1 MDHEN and CDR2 SYDVKM are derived from the germline V gene. Trimming removed 2 bases from V and 4 bases from J, leaving 6 bases between the germline ends. In this chain, TRBV28 is recombined with TRBJ2-1; the D gene is unclear. Sequencing was performed on peripheral blood, taken 28 days after the second AZD1222 dose. This sequence was found in an adult who received the AZD1222 COVID-19 vaccine. The base sequence is TGTGCCAGCAGTTTAGACGAATACAATGAGCAGTTCTTC. Protein translation: CASSLDEYNEQFF.